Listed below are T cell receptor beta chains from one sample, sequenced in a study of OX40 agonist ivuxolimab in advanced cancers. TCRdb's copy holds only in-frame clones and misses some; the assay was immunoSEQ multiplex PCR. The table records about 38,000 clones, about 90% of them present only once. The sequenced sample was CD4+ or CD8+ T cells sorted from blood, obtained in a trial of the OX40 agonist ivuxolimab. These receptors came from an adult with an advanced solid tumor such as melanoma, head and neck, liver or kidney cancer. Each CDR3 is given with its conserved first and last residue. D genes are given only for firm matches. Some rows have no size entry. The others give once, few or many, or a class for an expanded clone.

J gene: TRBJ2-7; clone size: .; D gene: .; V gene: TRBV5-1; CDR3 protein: CASSLGPHYEQYF; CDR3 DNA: TGCGCCAGCAGCTTAGGCCCCCACTACGAGCAGTACTTC
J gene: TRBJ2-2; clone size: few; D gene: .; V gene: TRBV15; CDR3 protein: CATSSRDRNTGELFF; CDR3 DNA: TGTGCCACCAGCAGCCGGGACCGGAACACCGGGGAGCTGTTTTTT
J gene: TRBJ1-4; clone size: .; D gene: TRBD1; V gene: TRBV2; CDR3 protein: CASSPQGAGEKLFF; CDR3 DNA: TGTGCCAGCAGTCCACAGGGGGCAGGAGAAAAACTGTTTTTT
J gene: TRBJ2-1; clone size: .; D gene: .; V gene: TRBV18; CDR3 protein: CASSPPRDGNEQFF; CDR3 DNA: TGTGCCAGCTCACCACCGCGGGACGGAAATGAGCAGTTCTTC
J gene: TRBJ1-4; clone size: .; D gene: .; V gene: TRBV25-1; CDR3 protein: CASSAATGPEKLFF; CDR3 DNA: TGTGCCAGCAGTGCAGCGACGGGACCTGAAAAACTGTTTTTT
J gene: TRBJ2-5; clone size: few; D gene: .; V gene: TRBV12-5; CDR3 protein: CASGLVGQTQYF; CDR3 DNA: TGTGCTAGTGGTTTGGTAGGGCAGACCCAGTACTTC
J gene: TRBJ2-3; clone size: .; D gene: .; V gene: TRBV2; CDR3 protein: CASSEGPDTQYF; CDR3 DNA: TGTGCCAGCAGTGAAGGCCCAGATACGCAGTATTTT
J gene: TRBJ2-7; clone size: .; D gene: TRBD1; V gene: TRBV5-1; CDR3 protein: CASSLTGDMNEQYF; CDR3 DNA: TGCGCCAGCAGCTTGACAGGGGATATGAACGAGCAGTACTTC
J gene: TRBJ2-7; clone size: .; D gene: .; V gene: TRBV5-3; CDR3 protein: CARSLQDQSHEQYF; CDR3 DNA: TGTGCCAGAAGCTTGCAAGACCAATCCCACGAGCAGTACTTC
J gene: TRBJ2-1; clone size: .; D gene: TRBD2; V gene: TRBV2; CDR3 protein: CASSDSGGSYNEQFF; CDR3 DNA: TGTGCCAGCAGTGACAGCGGGGGGTCCTACAATGAGCAGTTCTTC
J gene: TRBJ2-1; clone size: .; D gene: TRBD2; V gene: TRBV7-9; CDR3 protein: CASRSGTSGYNEQFF; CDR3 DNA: TGTGCCAGCAGATCCGGGACTAGCGGTTACAATGAGCAGTTCTTC
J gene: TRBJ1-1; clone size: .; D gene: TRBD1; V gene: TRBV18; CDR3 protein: CASSPSTGGSTEAFF; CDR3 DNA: TGTGCCAGCTCACCCTCGACAGGGGGCAGCACTGAAGCTTTCTTT
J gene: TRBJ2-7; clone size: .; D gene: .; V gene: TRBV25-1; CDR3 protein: CASSDNGRDEQYF; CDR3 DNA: TGTGCCAGCAGTGACAACGGAAGAGACGAGCAGTACTTC
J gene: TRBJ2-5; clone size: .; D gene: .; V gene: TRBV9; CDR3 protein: CASSPGTGETQYF; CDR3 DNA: TGTGCCAGCAGCCCAGGGACTGGAGAGACCCAGTACTTC
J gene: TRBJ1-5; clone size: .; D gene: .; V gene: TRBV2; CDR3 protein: CASSEGGGGILPQHF; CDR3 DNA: TGTGCCAGCAGCGAAGGGGGAGGGGGGATTTTGCCCCAGCATTTT
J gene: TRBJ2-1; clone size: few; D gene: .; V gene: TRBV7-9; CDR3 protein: CASSLALTGSYNEQFF; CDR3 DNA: TGTGCCAGCAGCTTAGCTCTAACCGGCTCCTACAATGAGCAGTTCTTC
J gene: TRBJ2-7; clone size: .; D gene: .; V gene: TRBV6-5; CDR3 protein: CASSWGDEQYF; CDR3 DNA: TGTGCCAGCAGTTGGGGGGACGAGCAGTACTTC
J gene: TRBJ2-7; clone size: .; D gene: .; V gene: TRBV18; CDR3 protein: CASSPDGASSYEQYF; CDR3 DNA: TGTGCCAGCTCTCCGGACGGAGCTAGCTCCTACGAGCAGTACTTC
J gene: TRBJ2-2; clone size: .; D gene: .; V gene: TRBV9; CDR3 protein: CASSPGWNTGELFF; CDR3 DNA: TGTGCCAGCAGCCCGGGTTGGAACACCGGGGAGCTGTTTTTT
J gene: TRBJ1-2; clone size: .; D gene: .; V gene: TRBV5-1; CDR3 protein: CASSSGHYGYTF; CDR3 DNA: TGCGCCAGCAGTTCGGGCCACTATGGCTACACCTTC
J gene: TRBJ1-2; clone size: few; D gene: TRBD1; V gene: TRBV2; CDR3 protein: CASSGTGGAPYGYTF; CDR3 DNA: TGTGCCAGCAGTGGGACAGGGGGCGCCCCCTATGGCTACACCTTC
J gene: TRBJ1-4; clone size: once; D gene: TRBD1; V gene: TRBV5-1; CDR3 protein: CASRRQGEDEKLFF; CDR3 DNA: TGCGCCAGCAGACGGCAGGGGGAGGATGAAAAACTGTTTTTT
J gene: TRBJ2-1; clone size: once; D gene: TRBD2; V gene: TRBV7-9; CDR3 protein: CASSLARLAGREQFF; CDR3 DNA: TGTGCCAGCAGCTTAGCGAGACTAGCAGGCCGTGAGCAGTTCTTC
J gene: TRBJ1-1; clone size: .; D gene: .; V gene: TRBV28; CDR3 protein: CASSTAGGTEAFF; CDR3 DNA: TGTGCCAGCAGTACTGCGGGAGGCACTGAAGCTTTCTTT
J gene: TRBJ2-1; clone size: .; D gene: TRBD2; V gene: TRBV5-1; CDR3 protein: CASSFELAGDEQFF; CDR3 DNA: TGCGCCAGCAGCTTTGAACTAGCGGGGGATGAGCAGTTCTTC
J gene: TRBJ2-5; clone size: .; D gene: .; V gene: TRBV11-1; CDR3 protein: CASSSGASETQYF; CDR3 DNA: TGTGCCAGCAGCTCCGGGGCCTCAGAGACCCAGTACTTC
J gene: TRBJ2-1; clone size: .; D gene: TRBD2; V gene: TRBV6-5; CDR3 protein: CASSYSGLAGEQFF; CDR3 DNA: TGTGCCAGCAGTTACTCGGGACTAGCGGGTGAGCAGTTCTTC